A selection of T cell receptor beta chains follows, all from one sample in a study of T cell responses to AZD1222 COVID-19 vaccine. Sequencing was performed with immunoSEQ multiplex PCR; in TCRdb, only in-frame clones are kept and a portion is missing. The sample records about 120,000 clones, over 75% being singletons. The source material was peripheral blood, sampled on day 0 of AZD1222 vaccination. The receptors come from an adult in good health. Both conserved end residues are part of each CDR3. D genes are given only for firm matches. Clone size is shown for a subset of rows, as once, few, many or a class of expanded clone.

j_call clone_size v_call d_call cdr3_aa cdr3_nt
TRBJ1-2 . TRBV18 . CASSRGGLLYGYTF TGTGCCAGCTCACGCGGCGGGTTACTCTATGGCTACACCTTC
TRBJ2-7 . TRBV11-2 . CASSPSSYTEQYF TGTGCCAGCAGCCCCTCCTCCTATACTGAGCAGTACTTC
TRBJ1-1 . TRBV10-2 . CASTFTGNTEAFF TGCGCCAGCACCTTTACAGGGAACACTGAAGCTTTCTTT
TRBJ2-7 . TRBV15 . CATSSDTTYEQYF TGTGCCACCAGTTCGGACACCACCTACGAGCAGTACTTC
TRBJ2-1 . TRBV5-4 TRBD2 CASSIAGGPYNEQFF TGTGCCAGCAGTATAGCGGGAGGGCCCTACAATGAGCAGTTCTTC
TRBJ2-7 . TRBV5-1 . CASSLRGIASYEQYF TGCGCCAGCAGCTTGCGCGGGATAGCCTCCTACGAGCAGTACTTC
TRBJ2-7 . TRBV15 . CATSRELGPYEQYF TGTGCCACCAGCAGAGAACTTGGCCCATACGAGCAGTACTTC
TRBJ2-7 . TRBV7-2 TRBD2 CASSPPGGGRNEQYF TGTGCCAGCAGCCCCCCGGGCGGGGGGAGGAACGAGCAGTACTTC
TRBJ1-1 . TRBV19 . CASSIRQDTEAFF TGTGCCAGTAGTATCCGACAGGACACTGAAGCTTTCTTT
TRBJ2-3 . TRBV11-3 TRBD2 CASSLRRLAGGSTDTQYF TGTGCCAGCAGCTTAAGGCGCTTGGCGGGGGGCAGCACAGATACGCAGTATTTT
TRBJ2-2 few TRBV28 . CASSLTGRGTGELFF TGTGCCAGCAGTTTAACAGGGAGGGGGACCGGGGAGCTGTTTTTT
TRBJ1-5 few TRBV6-1 . CASSDRKGGDQPQHF TGTGCCAGCAGTGACCGCAAGGGGGGGGACCAGCCCCAGCATTTT
TRBJ1-1 . TRBV6-1 . CASSEGRGSGLTVTEAFF TGTGCCAGCAGTGAAGGTCGCGGGTCGGGCTTGACAGTCACTGAAGCTTTCTTT
TRBJ2-4 . TRBV5-4 TRBD1 CASSPSGGKNIQYF TGTGCCAGCAGCCCTTCAGGGGGCAAAAACATTCAGTACTTC
TRBJ1-2 . TRBV3-1/TRBV3-2 . CASSQGENYGYTF TGTGCCAGCAGCCAAGGAGAGAACTATGGCTACACCTTC
TRBJ1-5 . TRBV30 . CAWSSGQFNQPQHF TGTGCCTGGAGTTCCGGCCAGTTCAATCAGCCCCAGCATTTT
TRBJ1-1 . TRBV11-2 TRBD1 CASSLQGTVSEAFF TGTGCCAGCAGCTTACAAGGGACAGTCAGTGAAGCTTTCTTT
TRBJ2-3 . TRBV19 . CASSINVAVSTDTQYF TGTGCCAGTAGTATTAATGTAGCGGTTAGCACAGATACGCAGTATTTT
TRBJ1-4 few TRBV11-2 . CASSLVIHNEKLFF TGTGCCAGCAGCTTAGTGATTCATAATGAAAAACTGTTTTTT
TRBJ1-4 . TRBV5-6 TRBD1 CASSSPDRGDEKLFF TGTGCCAGCAGCTCCCCGGACAGGGGCGATGAAAAACTGTTTTTT
TRBJ1-6 . TRBV2 . CASTLQESSYNSPLHF TGTGCCAGCACCCTACAGGAAAGCTCCTATAATTCACCCCTCCACTTT
TRBJ2-4 . TRBV5-1 . CASSLAGKNIQYF TGCGCCAGCAGCTTGGCTGGCAAAAACATTCAGTACTTC
TRBJ2-7 . TRBV4-2 . CASSQEPGIEQYF TGTGCCAGCAGCCAAGAGCCGGGTATCGAGCAGTACTTC
TRBJ1-5 . TRBV7-2 . CASSPQSGAGQPQHF TGTGCCAGCAGCCCGCAGTCAGGGGCAGGCCAGCCCCAGCATTTT
TRBJ2-2 once TRBV6-6 . CASKGFEGAGELFF TGTGCCAGCAAGGGATTCGAGGGGGCCGGGGAGCTGTTTTTT
TRBJ1-1 . TRBV10-3 . CAISPNPQVGNTEAFF TGTGCCATCAGCCCTAACCCACAGGTCGGGAACACTGAAGCTTTCTTT
TRBJ2-7 . TRBV4-1 TRBD2 CASSQGGSSGSVRAYEQYF TGCGCCAGCAGCCAAGGGGGTTCTAGCGGGAGTGTTCGGGCCTACGAGCAGTACTTC
TRBJ1-1 . TRBV7-9 . CASSSSTRRGAFF TGTGCCAGCAGCTCCTCGACCCGCAGGGGAGCTTTCTTT
TRBJ1-2 . TRBV28 . CASKMSPDSYTF TGTGCCAGCAAAATGAGCCCGGACAGTTACACCTTC
TRBJ2-1 . TRBV29-1 TRBD2 CSVETRLADSYNEQFF TGCAGCGTTGAAACGCGACTAGCGGACTCCTACAATGAGCAGTTCTTC
TRBJ2-7 . TRBV4-2 . CASSAVGEGYEQYF TGTGCCAGCAGCGCGGTGGGTGAGGGCTACGAGCAGTACTTC
TRBJ1-3 . TRBV11-2 . CASSLGQLSSGNTIYF TGTGCCAGCAGCCTCGGACAGCTCTCTTCTGGAAACACCATATATTTT
TRBJ1-6 few TRBV4-1 . CASSQSGGGVNSPLHF TGCGCCAGCAGCCAATCCGGCGGGGGGGTGAATTCACCCCTCCACTTT
TRBJ2-1 . TRBV7-9 . CASSELGYNEQFF TGTGCCAGCAGCGAGCTAGGGTACAATGAGCAGTTCTTC
TRBJ1-2 once TRBV2 TRBD1 CASNLQGAEYGYTF TGTGCCAGCAATCTTCAGGGGGCAGAATATGGCTACACCTTC
TRBJ2-3 . TRBV6-6 TRBD1 CASSYWDRGTDTQYF TGTGCCAGCAGTTATTGGGACAGGGGGACAGATACGCAGTATTTT
TRBJ1-2 . TRBV6-2/TRBV6-3 . CASSYSRSAGYGYTF TGTGCCAGCAGTTACTCGAGGTCGGCAGGCTATGGCTACACCTTC
TRBJ2-1 . TRBV19 TRBD1 CASRNNRGAYNEQFF TGTGCCAGCAGAAACAACAGGGGGGCCTACAATGAGCAGTTCTTC
TRBJ1-5 . TRBV4-2 . CASSQVRDSLSTQPQHF TGTGCCAGCAGCCAAGTAAGAGACAGCCTGTCGACTCAGCCCCAGCATTTT
TRBJ2-3 . TRBV7-2 TRBD2 CASSRLAGFTDTQYF TGTGCCAGCAGCAGGCTAGCGGGGTTCACAGATACGCAGTATTTT
TRBJ1-2 . TRBV28 TRBD1 CASSLGQESYGYTF TGTGCCAGCAGTTTAGGACAGGAGAGCTATGGCTACACCTTC
TRBJ2-7 . TRBV29-1 . CSVDRGYEQYF TGCAGCGTTGATCGGGGTTACGAGCAGTACTTC
TRBJ2-1 . TRBV5-1 . CASIQGASGANEQFF TGCGCCAGCATCCAGGGGGCTAGCGGGGCCAATGAGCAGTTCTTC
TRBJ1-1 . TRBV25-1 . CASSFQGTEAFF TGTGCCAGCAGTTTCCAGGGAACTGAAGCTTTCTTT
TRBJ2-1 . TRBV5-1 TRBD1 CASSFSGGRLNEQFF TGCGCCAGCAGCTTCTCAGGGGGCAGGTTGAATGAGCAGTTCTTC
TRBJ1-4 . TRBV28 . CASSFWVTTNEKLFF TGTGCCAGCAGTTTTTGGGTCACAACTAATGAAAAACTGTTTTTT
TRBJ1-2 . TRBV6-1 . CASSEAETGPCTF TGTGCCAGCAGTGAAGCGGAGACAGGTCCTTGCACCTTC
TRBJ1-5 . TRBV27 . CASSLQYNQPQHF TGTGCCAGCAGTTTACAGTACAATCAGCCCCAGCATTTT
TRBJ1-1 . TRBV7-9 . CASSSPRRFGGNTEAFF TGTGCCAGCAGCTCCCCCCGGCGTTTTGGGGGGAACACTGAAGCTTTCTTT
TRBJ2-7 . TRBV3-1/TRBV3-2 TRBD1 CASSQDLGQDYFISYEQYF TGTGCCAGCAGCCAAGATCTGGGACAGGACTACTTTATCTCCTACGAGCAGTACTTC
TRBJ2-2 . TRBV5-4 . CASSFSGSNTGELFF TGTGCCAGCAGCTTCTCGGGGTCGAACACCGGGGAGCTGTTTTTT
TRBJ1-1 . TRBV5-1 . CASSLSTGRGNTEAFF TGCGCCAGCAGCTTGAGTACGGGCCGGGGGAACACTGAAGCTTTCTTT
TRBJ1-5 . TRBV5-1 TRBD1 CASSPGTGDQPQHF TGCGCCAGCAGCCCGGGGACAGGGGATCAACCCCAGCATTTT
TRBJ1-5 . TRBV5-6 . CASSLWGLPINQPQHF TGTGCCAGCAGCTTGTGGGGCCTTCCTATCAATCAGCCCCAGCATTTT
TRBJ1-2 . TRBV9 . CASSVSGTRYGYTF TGTGCCAGCAGCGTATCCGGGACACGATATGGCTACACCTTC
TRBJ2-5 . TRBV24-1 TRBD2 CATSDPYSGIETQYF TGTGCCACCAGTGATCCCTATAGCGGGATAGAGACCCAGTACTTC
TRBJ1-5 . TRBV6-6 TRBD1 CASSHTTGGVSNQPQHF TGTGCCAGCAGTCACACTACAGGGGGGGTAAGCAATCAGCCCCAGCATTTT
TRBJ1-1 . TRBV5-6 . CASSPGTPSGHTEAFF TGTGCCAGCAGCCCTGGGACTCCCTCAGGGCACACTGAAGCTTTCTTT